This entry lists 12 T cell receptor beta chains sequenced from one sample in a study of T cells in Graves' hyperthyroidism and ophthalmopathy. TCR beta CDR3 regions were amplified from RNA transcripts. TCR CDR3 regions were first amplified by RT-PCR with HTBI primers. TCRdb re-called the multiplex PCR reads through MiXCR, storing one row per CDR3 protein. In the table there are 250,000 to 400,000 distinct CDR3 sequences, approximately 14% of which are singletons. Sequencing used blood. These receptors came from a woman in her thirties or forties with Graves' ophthalmopathy.

This clonotype has ten or more counts. The V and J genes are TRBV29-1 and TRBJ2-3, with a tentative D call TRBD1 (6 bases). The CDR3 totals 15 residues. Trimming cost V 4 bases and J 3 bases, with 17 bases left between them. CDR1 is SQVTM and CDR2 is ANQGSEA in the germline V gene. The CDR3 reads CSVVGWGRLTDTQYF. DNA of the CDR3: TGCAGCGTTGTTGGCTGGGGGCGATTAACAGATACGCAGTATTTT.

This clonotype has a count of ten or more. The chain links TRBV2 to TRBJ2-1, with 10 nucleotides matching TRBD2. This CDR3 has 18 residues. Germline V gives CDR1 SNHLY, CDR2 FYNNEI. After removal of 8 bases from V and 3 bases from J, the junction contained 16 bases not matched to a gene. CDR3 sequence reads: CASLTLAGVETFYNEQFF. The CDR3 nucleotides are TGTGCCAGCCTCACCCTAGCGGGAGTGGAGACCTTCTACAATGAGCAGTTCTTC.

This clonotype was seen repeatedly, ten times or more. The CDR3 loop is CSASTPGQLYGYTF. CDR3 nucleotide sequence: TGCAGTGCTAGCACCCCAGGACAGCTCTATGGCTACACCTTC. The chain carries TRBV20-1 and TRBJ1-2; D is possibly TRBD1 (6 bases). Deletions cut 3 bases from V and 4 bases from J, with 15 bases between. Looked up from germline, CDR1 is DFQATT and CDR2 is SNEGSKA (reference sequence). CDR3 length equals 14 residues.

This clonotype has ten or more counts. The V call is TRBV6-1, the J call TRBJ2-1; D unresolved. Trimming pared 7 bases from V and 2 bases from J, leaving 12 bases between. Germline V gene data show CDR1 as MNHNS and CDR2 as SASEGT. This CDR3 has 14 amino acids. The DNA for the CDR3 is TGTGCCAGCACCCCGGACGCGACCTACAATGAGCAGTTCTTC. As protein: CASTPDATYNEQFF.

This clonotype showed up just a few times. The gene calls are TRBV3-1 and TRBJ2-7, with a weak D call TRBD2 (5 bases). The germline V gene encodes CDR1 LGHDT and CDR2 YNNKEL (reference sequence). V was pared by 2 bases and J by 6 bases, with 17 bases between. CDR3 length equals 15 residues. The CDR3 is CASSQPGRLRLEQYF. For the CDR3, the DNA is TGTGCCAGCAGCCAACCGGGGAGACTCCGGCTCGAGCAGTACTTC.

This chain uses TRBV30 with TRBJ1-6, with D perhaps TRBD1 (5 bases). The CDR3 totals 15 residues. V lost 1 base, J lost 3 bases, and 10 bases lay in between. Germline CDR1 GTSNPN, CDR2 SVGIG (reference sequence). CDR3 loop: CAWSGGVHYNSPLHF. The DNA for the CDR3 is TGTGCCTGGAGTGGGGGGGTTCACTATAATTCACCCCTCCACTTT.

This clonotype was seen only a few times. The chain employs TRBV6-2 or TRBV6-3 and TRBJ2-3; 7 bases are shared with TRBD2. Germline V lookup: CDR1 MNHEY, CDR2 SVGEGT. The V and J ends lost 3 bases and 0 bases, in that order; junction bases with no gene match: 3. CDR3 length equals 15 residues. The CDR3 sequence: CASSYGSGSTDTQYF. The DNA of the CDR3 is TGTGCCAGCAGTTATGGTAGCGGGAGCACAGATACGCAGTATTTT.

This clonotype appeared many times. V is TRBV11-2 and J is TRBJ2-3; D is unclear. In germline, CDR1 is SGHAT, CDR2 FQNNGV. Trimming left V 7 bases short and J 3 bases short, with 17 bases between. The CDR3 contains 15 residues. CDR3 DNA sequence: TGTGCCAGCACGACAACACTTACACGAACAGATACGCAGTATTTT. It yields the protein CASTTTLTRTDTQYF.

V usage is TRBV7-9 and J usage is TRBJ1-6; D might be TRBD1 (5 bases). In germline, CDR1 is SEHNR, CDR2 FQNEAQ (reference sequence). Trimming removed 5 bases at V and 11 bases at J, with 13 bases between. The CDR3 has 13 residues. The CDR3 region has the DNA TGTGCCAGCAGCAATGAGGGACTGCCACCCCTCCACTTT. Amino acids: CASSNEGLPPLHF.

This clonotype appeared a few times. The chain uses TRBV20-1 and TRBJ2-2; a weak D match, TRBD1 (5 bases). Germline assignment: CDR1 DFQATT and CDR2 SNEGSKA (reference sequence). The CDR3 loop spans 16 amino acids. Trimming took 4 bases from V and 1 from J, leaving 16 bases between them. CDR3 bases: TGCAGTGCTATCCCACGCGGACAAAGGAACACCGGGGAGCTGTTTTTT. The encoded protein is CSAIPRGQRNTGELFF.

With respect to this clonotype: A read error may explain this, as a much larger clone is one base away. The chain recombines TRBV6-5 with TRBJ1-5; no definite D call. CDR3 size: 15 residues. From germline, CDR1 is MNHEY and CDR2 SVGAGI. The DNA of the CDR3 is TGTGCCAGCAGTACCCGAGGTTGGAGCAAACAGCCCCAGCATTTT. Translation gives CASSTRGWSKQPQHF.

At least ten counts were recorded for this clonotype. V gene TRBV27 combines with J gene TRBJ2-7, with D unresolved. V was trimmed by 6 bases and J by 3 bases, leaving 15 bases between them. Germline-derived CDR1 and CDR2 are MNHEY and SMNVEV (reference sequence). The CDR3 contains 14 residues. The CDR3 sequence is CASSKGVLGYEQYF. CDR3 DNA sequence: TGTGCCAGCAGCAAGGGTGTCCTCGGCTACGAGCAGTACTTC.